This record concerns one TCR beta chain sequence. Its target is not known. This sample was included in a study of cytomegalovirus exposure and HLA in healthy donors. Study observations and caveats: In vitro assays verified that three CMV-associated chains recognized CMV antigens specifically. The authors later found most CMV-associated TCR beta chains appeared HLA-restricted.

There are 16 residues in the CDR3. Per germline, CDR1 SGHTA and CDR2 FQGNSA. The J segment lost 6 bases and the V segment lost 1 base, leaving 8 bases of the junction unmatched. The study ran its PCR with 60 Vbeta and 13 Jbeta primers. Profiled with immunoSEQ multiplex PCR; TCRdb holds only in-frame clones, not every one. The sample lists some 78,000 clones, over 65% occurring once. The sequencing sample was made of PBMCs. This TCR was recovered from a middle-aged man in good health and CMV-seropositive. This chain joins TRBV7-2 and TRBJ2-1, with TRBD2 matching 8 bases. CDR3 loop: CASSLEALAGLNEQFF. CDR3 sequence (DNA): TGTGCCAGCAGCTTAGAGGCTCTAGCGGGTCTCAATGAGCAGTTCTTC.